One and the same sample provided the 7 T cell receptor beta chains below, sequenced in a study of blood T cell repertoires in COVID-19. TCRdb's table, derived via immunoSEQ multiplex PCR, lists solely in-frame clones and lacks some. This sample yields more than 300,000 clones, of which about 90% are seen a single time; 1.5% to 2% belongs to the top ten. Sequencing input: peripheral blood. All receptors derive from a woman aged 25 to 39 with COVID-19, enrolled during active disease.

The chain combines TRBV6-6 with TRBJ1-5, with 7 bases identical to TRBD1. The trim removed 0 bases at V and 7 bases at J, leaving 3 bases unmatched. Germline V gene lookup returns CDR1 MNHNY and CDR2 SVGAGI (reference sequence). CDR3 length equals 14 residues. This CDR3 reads CASSYSTGKQPQHF. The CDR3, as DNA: TGTGCCAGCAGTTACTCGACAGGGAAGCAGCCCCAGCATTTT.

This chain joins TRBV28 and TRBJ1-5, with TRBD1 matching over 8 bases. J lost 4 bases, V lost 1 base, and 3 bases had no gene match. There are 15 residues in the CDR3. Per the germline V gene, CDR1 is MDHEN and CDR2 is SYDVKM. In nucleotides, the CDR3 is TGTGCCAGCAGTTTATTGGACAGGGAGAATCAGCCCCAGCATTTT. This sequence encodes CASSLLDRENQPQHF.

The CDR3 is CASTPLTGELFF. In nucleotides, the CDR3 is TGTGCCAGCACCCCCTTGACCGGGGAGCTGTTTTTT. This rearrangement joins TRBV12-3 or TRBV12-4 to TRBJ2-2; D unclear. V was clipped by 7 bases and J by 5 bases, with 8 bases between them. The CDR3 spans 12 residues.

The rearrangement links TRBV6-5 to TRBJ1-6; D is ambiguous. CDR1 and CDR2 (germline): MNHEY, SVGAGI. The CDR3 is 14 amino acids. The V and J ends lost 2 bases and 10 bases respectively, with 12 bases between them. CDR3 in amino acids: CASSYGGPGSPLHF. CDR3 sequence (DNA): TGTGCCAGCAGTTACGGTGGCCCAGGATCACCCCTCCACTTT.

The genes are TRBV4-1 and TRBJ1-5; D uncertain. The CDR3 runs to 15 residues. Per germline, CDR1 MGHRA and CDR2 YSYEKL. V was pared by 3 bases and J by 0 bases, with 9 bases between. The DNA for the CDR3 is TGCGCCAGCAGCCAGCAGGTTTATAGCAATCAGCCCCAGCATTTT. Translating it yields CASSQQVYSNQPQHF.

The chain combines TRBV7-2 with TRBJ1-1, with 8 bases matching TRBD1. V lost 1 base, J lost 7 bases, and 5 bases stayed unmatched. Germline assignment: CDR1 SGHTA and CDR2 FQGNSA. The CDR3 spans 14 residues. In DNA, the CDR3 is TGTGCCAGCAGCTTAGGGCAGGGGGCGAATGAAGCTTTCTTT. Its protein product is CASSLGQGANEAFF.

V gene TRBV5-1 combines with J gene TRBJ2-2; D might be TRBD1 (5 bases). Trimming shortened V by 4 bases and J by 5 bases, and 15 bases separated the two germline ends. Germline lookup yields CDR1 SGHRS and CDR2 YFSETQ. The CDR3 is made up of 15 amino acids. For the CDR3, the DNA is TGCGCCAGCAGCCCGGACAATCCGTGGACCGGGGAGCTGTTTTTT. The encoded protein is CASSPDNPWTGELFF.